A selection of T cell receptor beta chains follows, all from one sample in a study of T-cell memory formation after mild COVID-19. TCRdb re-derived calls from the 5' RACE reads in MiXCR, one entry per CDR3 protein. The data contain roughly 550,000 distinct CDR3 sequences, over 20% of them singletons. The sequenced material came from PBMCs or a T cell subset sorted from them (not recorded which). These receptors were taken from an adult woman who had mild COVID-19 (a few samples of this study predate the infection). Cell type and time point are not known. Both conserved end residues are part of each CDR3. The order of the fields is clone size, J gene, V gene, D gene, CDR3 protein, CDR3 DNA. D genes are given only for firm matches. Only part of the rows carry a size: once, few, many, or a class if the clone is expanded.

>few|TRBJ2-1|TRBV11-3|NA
CASSSSWGNEQFF
TGTGCCAGCAGCTCAAGCTGGGGTAATGAGCAGTTCTTC
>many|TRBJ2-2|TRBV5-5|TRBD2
CASTLGLAVTGELFF
TGTGCCAGCACCTTGGGGCTAGCGGTCACCGGGGAGCTGTTTTTT
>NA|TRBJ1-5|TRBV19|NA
CASSITGSSNQPQHF
TGTGCCAGTAGTATAACAGGGAGTAGCAATCAGCCCCAGCATTTT
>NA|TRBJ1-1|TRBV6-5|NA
CASSSHRQLSNTEAFF
TGTGCCAGCAGTTCCCACCGACAGCTCTCGAACACTGAAGCTTTCTTT
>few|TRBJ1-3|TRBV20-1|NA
CSARDRQRLSSGNTIYF
TGCAGTGCTAGAGATCGGCAAAGGCTCTCCTCTGGAAACACCATATATTTT
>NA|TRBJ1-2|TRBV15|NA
CATSRSGGSLEGYTF
TGTGCCACCAGCAGATCAGGAGGCTCTCTCGAGGGCTACACCTTC
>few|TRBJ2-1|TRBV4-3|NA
CASSQDVPGGAFNEQFF
TGCGCCAGCAGCCAAGACGTCCCAGGAGGAGCGTTCAATGAGCAGTTCTTC
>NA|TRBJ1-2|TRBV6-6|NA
CASSYYPGVYGYTF
TGTGCCAGCAGTTACTACCCGGGGGTCTATGGCTACACCTTC
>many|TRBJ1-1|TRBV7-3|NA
CASSLLGQGTEAFF
TGTGCCAGCAGCTTACTCGGCCAGGGCACTGAAGCTTTCTTT
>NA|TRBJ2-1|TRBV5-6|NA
CASSSVIIGDSYNEQFF
TGTGCCAGCAGCTCAGTGATAATTGGGGACTCCTACAATGAGCAGTTCTTC
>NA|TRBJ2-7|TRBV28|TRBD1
CASLTSGTGPYEQYF
TGTGCCAGCCTCACCAGTGGGACAGGCCCCTACGAGCAGTACTTC
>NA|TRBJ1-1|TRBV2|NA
CASSPTVRAEAFF
TGTGCCAGCAGCCCCACAGTTCGGGCTGAAGCTTTCTTT
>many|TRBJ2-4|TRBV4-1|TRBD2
CASSQLAGKNIQYF
TGCGCCAGCAGCCAACTAGCGGGGAAAAACATTCAGTACTTC
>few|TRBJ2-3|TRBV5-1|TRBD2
CASSVTSGGVTQYF
TGCGCCAGCAGCGTTACTAGCGGGGGGGTTACGCAGTATTTT
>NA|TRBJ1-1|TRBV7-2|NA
CASSSPYMNTEAFF
TGTGCCAGCAGCTCACCCTATATGAACACTGAAGCTTTCTTT
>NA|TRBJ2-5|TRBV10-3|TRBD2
CAIRAKDRIAGGQETQYF
TGTGCCATCAGGGCAAAGGACAGGATAGCGGGGGGCCAAGAGACCCAGTACTTC
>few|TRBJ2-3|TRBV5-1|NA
CASSPHSEARDTQYF
TGCGCCAGCAGTCCCCATTCGGAGGCTCGAGATACGCAGTATTTT